This T cell receptor (beta chain) was obtained from a study of CD8 T cells in Susac syndrome. Study-wide results and limits: The study admitted that it had a relatively small number of individuals in its TCR sequencing and HLA analysis.

RNA was extracted with the RNeasy kit, and a quantity of roughly 0.5 to 1 ug was reverse transcribed using random hexamers. An immunoSEQ multiplex PCR generated amplified TCR beta CDR3 products spanning 54 Vbeta and 13 Jbeta. From the immunoSEQ multiplex PCR reads, TCRdb called clonotypes with MiXCR, one entry per CDR3 protein. This sample has some 300,000 distinct CDR3 sequences; around 91% occur once, and the top ten carry around 0.2%. CDR1 and CDR2 (germline): SGHRS, YFSETQ. The J segment lost 6 bases and the V segment lost 2 bases, leaving 4 bases of the junction unmatched. The CDR3 is 15 residues long. Each multiple sclerosis control was a treatment-naive patient with relapsing-remitting disease that was either stable or active. Negative isolation was used for CD8+ and CD4+ T cells, and FACS enrichment was applied to TEMRA cells. A note on this clonotype: Its cognate antigen is unknown.

This sequence originates from a human donor with multiple sclerosis. The sample was CD8+ T cells from PBMCs. This chain links TRBV5-1 with TRBJ2-1, with 11 nucleotides matching TRBD2. CDR3 in DNA: TGCGCCAGCAGCTTTTATAGCGGGGGGGTCAATGAGCAGTTCTTC. Translation gives CASSFYSGGVNEQFF.